Below, 24 T cell receptor beta chains from the same sample are listed, as sequenced in a study of cytomegalovirus exposure and HLA in healthy donors. Researchers ran the PCR with 60 Vbeta and 13 Jbeta primers. TCRdb keeps only in-frame clones here, not all; method: immunoSEQ multiplex PCR. This table has over 150,000 clones, approximately 80% appearing once. The specimen sequenced was PBMCs. The receptors originated from a middle-aged woman in good health and CMV-seropositive.

The V and J genes are TRBV9 and TRBJ2-5; 9 bases are shared with TRBD2. This CDR3 spans 14 amino acids. Germline values: CDR1 SGDLS, CDR2 YYNGEE. The J segment lost 5 bases and the V segment lost 0 bases, leaving 2 bases of the junction unmatched. The CDR3 loop is CASSVGGGVETQYF. In DNA, the CDR3 is TGTGCCAGCAGCGTAGGCGGGGGGGTTGAGACCCAGTACTTC.

The chain is built from TRBV5-1 and TRBJ2-2; 8 bases line up with TRBD1. Trimming cost V 4 bases and J 5 bases; bases outside gene matches: 7. The CDR3 covers 15 residues. Germline CDR1 reads SGHRS; CDR2 reads YFSETQ. The CDR3 spells CASSPPGGGTGELFF. CDR3 in DNA: TGCGCCAGCAGCCCTCCAGGGGGCGGGACCGGGGAGCTGTTTTTT.

The V and J genes are TRBV19 and TRBJ2-6, with TRBD1 identical over 11 bases. In germline, CDR1 is LNHDA, CDR2 SQIVND (reference sequence). The CDR3 length is 18 residues. V lost 3 bases, J lost 0 bases, and 4 bases stayed unmatched. CDR3 sequence reads: CASSMWGTGGSGANVLTF. CDR3 sequence (DNA): TGTGCCAGTAGTATGTGGGGGACAGGGGGCTCTGGGGCCAACGTCCTGACTTTC.

V gene TRBV5-6 combines with J gene TRBJ2-2, with 12 nucleotides matching TRBD2. V trimming: 0 bases; J trimming: 4 bases; junction bases outside the gene matches: 10. The CDR3 consists of 19 residues. Germline V gene data show CDR1 as SGHDT and CDR2 as YYEEEE. The CDR3 nucleotides are TGTGCCAGCAGCTTGGCCCTAGCGGGGGGGCTTTTCGGCACCGGGGAGCTGTTTTTT. It encodes CASSLALAGGLFGTGELFF.

The rearrangement uses TRBV13 and TRBJ2-2; the D gene is possibly TRBD1 (7 bases). The CDR3 spans 14 residues. V was clipped by 8 bases and J by 3 bases, with 13 bases between them. Germline V CDR1 and CDR2: PRHDT, FYEKMQ (reference sequence). The CDR3 DNA reads TGTGCCAGCCGGGCCAGGGGGGACACCGGGGAGCTGTTTTTT. This codes for CASRARGDTGELFF.

This clone was observed a handful of times. The V call is TRBV28, the J call TRBJ1-2; 7 nucleotides match TRBD1. CDR3 size: 15 residues. J gave up 5 bases and V 4 bases, and 10 bases lay outside the gene matches. Germline loops: CDR1 MDHEN, CDR2 SYDVKM. CDR3 region: CASSSAGTADYGYTF. The CDR3 DNA reads TGTGCCAGCAGTTCGGCCGGGACAGCAGATTATGGCTACACCTTC.

CDR3 protein: CASSLREGEETQYF. CDR3 sequence (DNA): TGCGCCAGCAGCCTTCGGGAGGGGGAAGAGACCCAGTACTTC. The J gene is TRBJ2-5, the V gene TRBV4-1; 8 positions agree with TRBD2. Trimming took 4 bases from V and 3 from J; bases not matched to a gene: 4. CDR3 length: 14 residues. CDR1 and CDR2 from the germline V gene are MGHRA and YSYEKL.

This chain joins TRBV18 and TRBJ1-2; D is undetermined. V lost 6 bases and J 6 bases, leaving 20 bases between the germline ends. The germline V gene encodes CDR1 KGHSH and CDR2 LQKENI. CDR3 length: 15 amino acids. CDR3 coding DNA: TGTGCCAGCTCTCCAAACAGAGAATCAACGAATGGCTACACCTTC. It is translated as CASSPNRESTNGYTF. Full variable domain (rest looked up from reference TRBV18 and TRBJ1-2): NAGVMQNPRHLVRRRGQEARLRCSPMKGHSHVYWYRQLPEEGLKFMVYLQKENIIDESGMPKERFSAEFPKEGPSILRIQQVVRGDSAAYFCASSPNRESTNGYTFGSGTRLTVV.

The rearrangement joins TRBV2 to TRBJ1-3; D uncertain. V lost 9 bases and J 6 bases, leaving 9 bases between the germline ends. Per the germline V gene, CDR1 is SNHLY and CDR2 is FYNNEI. CDR3 length: 11 amino acids. Here the CDR3 reads CASQAENTIYF. In DNA, the CDR3 is TGTGCCAGTCAAGCGGAAAACACCATATATTTT.

This CDR3 is CASSQASAGSLPNEKLFF. The DNA of the CDR3 is TGCGCCAGCAGCCAAGCCTCGGCAGGTTCTCTTCCTAATGAAAAACTGTTTTTT. The gene calls are TRBV4-1 and TRBJ1-4; D is unresolved. The CDR3 totals 18 residues. Germline assignment: CDR1 MGHRA and CDR2 YSYEKL. Trimming pared 1 base from V and 3 bases from J, leaving 18 bases between.

The chain joins TRBV7-2 to TRBJ2-1, with 11 bases aligning to TRBD2. This CDR3 comprises 16 residues. The V segment lost 1 base and the J segment 5 bases; nucleotides outside the gene matches: 4. Germline CDR1 and CDR2: SGHTA and FQGNSA. The CDR3 region is CASSLEGSGGDNEQFF. CDR3 coding DNA: TGTGCCAGCAGCTTAGAGGGTAGCGGGGGGGACAATGAGCAGTTCTTC.

The V and J genes are TRBV5-4 and TRBJ1-6; possible D gene TRBD1, 5 bases. Trimming took 0 bases from V and 7 from J, leaving 8 bases between them. Germline loops: CDR1 SGHNT, CDR2 YYREEE (reference sequence). This CDR3 has 14 amino acids. CDR3 DNA sequence: TGTGCCAGCAGCTTGGGGACAACGAATTCACCCCTCCACTTT. Protein product: CASSLGTTNSPLHF.

The gene calls are TRBV2 and TRBJ2-2; 10 nucleotides agree with TRBD1. V dropped 8 bases and J dropped 3; count of bases not matched to a gene: 6. The germline V gene encodes CDR1 SNHLY and CDR2 FYNNEI. The CDR3 is made up of 15 amino acids. This chain's CDR3 is CASAWTGGDTGELFF. The CDR3 nucleotides are TGTGCCAGCGCCTGGACAGGGGGGGACACCGGGGAGCTGTTTTTT.

The CDR3 is CASSLNAQTTENIQYF. Here the CDR3 DNA reads TGTGCCAGCAGCTTAAACGCACAAACTACCGAAAACATTCAGTACTTC. This chain connects TRBV7-8 to TRBJ2-4; D remains ambiguous. This CDR3 has 16 amino acids. Per the germline V gene, CDR1 is SGHVS and CDR2 is FQNEAQ. V was pared by 2 bases and J by 5 bases, with 16 bases between.

The gene calls are TRBV11-2 and TRBJ2-7; TRBD1 matches 7 bases. The CDR3 covers 14 residues. V was clipped by 1 base and J by 3 bases; unmatched bases: 3. Germline V gene sequence: CDR1 SGHAT, CDR2 FQNNGV. CDR3 amino acids: CASSLVTGDYEQYF. As DNA, the CDR3 is TGTGCCAGCAGCTTAGTTACAGGGGACTACGAGCAGTACTTC.

The genes are TRBV27 and TRBJ2-3; 7 bases are a match to TRBD2. The germline CDR1 and CDR2 sequences are MNHEY and SMNVEV (reference sequence). The CDR3 totals 14 residues. Unmatched junction bases numbered 11, after V lost 11 bases and J lost 3 bases. This chain's CDR3 is CAAATSRVTDTQYF. CDR3 sequence (DNA): TGTGCCGCCGCGACTAGCCGGGTGACAGATACGCAGTATTTT.

This chain links TRBV27 with TRBJ1-4, with a weak D call TRBD1 (5 bases). CDR1 is MNHEY, CDR2 SMNVEV, per germline (reference sequence). Trimming removed 2 bases at V and 7 bases at J, with 20 bases between. This CDR3 contains 17 residues. The CDR3 bases are TGTGCCAGCAGTTTAAGGTTCGGAGACGCGGGGGTTGAAAAACTGTTTTTT. It codes for CASSLRFGDAGVEKLFF.

The V and J genes are TRBV7-2 and TRBJ1-1; 10 bases map to TRBD1. The CDR3 covers 12 residues. Germline assignment: CDR1 SGHTA and CDR2 FQGNSA. The junction had 3 bases not matched to a gene; V was cut back by 6 bases and J by 8 bases. The CDR3 loop is CASSVGQGEAFF. CDR3 coding DNA: TGTGCCAGCAGTGTGGGACAGGGGGAAGCTTTCTTT.

The chain links TRBV10-1 to TRBJ1-6, with TRBD1 identical over 9 bases. There are 16 residues in the CDR3. The V gene end was trimmed by 0 bases and the J gene end by 8 bases; junction bases not matched to a gene: 5. CDR1 and CDR2 from the germline V gene are WNHNN and SYGVQD (reference sequence). CDR3 bases: TGCGCCAGCAGTGAGTCTCGGGACAGGGATCATTCACCCCTCCACTTT. Translation gives CASSESRDRDHSPLHF.

The chain couples TRBV2 to TRBJ2-6; weak D call: TRBD2 (6 bases). This CDR3 has 15 amino acids. V was pared by 2 bases and J by 4 bases, with 9 bases between. Germline CDR1 reads SNHLY; CDR2 reads FYNNEI. For the CDR3, the DNA is TGTGCCAGCAGTGAATGGGGGGACGGGGCCAACGTCCTGACTTTC. This gives the protein CASSEWGDGANVLTF.

The chain joins TRBV19 to TRBJ1-3; D call uncertain. Germline values: CDR1 LNHDA, CDR2 SQIVND (reference sequence). The V end lost 1 base, the J end lost 0 bases, and 10 bases lay between the germline ends. There are 16 residues in the CDR3. The CDR3 reads CASSIGQRSSGNTIYF. CDR3 bases: TGTGCCAGTAGTATAGGGCAGCGGAGCTCTGGAAACACCATATATTTT.

Only a few counts were recorded for this clone. CDR3 sequence (DNA): TGCGCCAGCAGCCACGACAGGTACCTCCACTTT. It encodes CASSHDRYLHF. The chain employs TRBV4-3 and TRBJ1-6; D is perhaps TRBD1 (6 bases). The CDR3 extends over 11 amino acids. V lost 3 bases to trimming and J lost 15 bases, with 9 bases between them. Germline V gives CDR1 LGHNA, CDR2 YSLEER.

This clone has a handful of counts. J is TRBJ1-5 and V is TRBV6-5; D not certain. V lost 4 bases to trimming and J lost 5 bases, with 9 bases between them. The CDR3 covers 13 residues. Germline V lookup: CDR1 MNHEY, CDR2 SVGAGI. The CDR3 protein is CASSSTIDQPQHF. The CDR3 DNA follows: TGTGCCAGCAGTTCGACTATCGATCAGCCCCAGCATTTT.

V and J are TRBV6-5 and TRBJ1-1; D call uncertain. This CDR3 contains 14 residues. Germline V gene lookup returns CDR1 MNHEY and CDR2 SVGAGI. Trimming cost V 11 bases and J 0 bases, with 16 bases left between them. The CDR3 DNA reads as TGTGCCTTACGAAGTGGCATCATGAACACTGAAGCTTTCTTT. It specifies CALRSGIMNTEAFF.